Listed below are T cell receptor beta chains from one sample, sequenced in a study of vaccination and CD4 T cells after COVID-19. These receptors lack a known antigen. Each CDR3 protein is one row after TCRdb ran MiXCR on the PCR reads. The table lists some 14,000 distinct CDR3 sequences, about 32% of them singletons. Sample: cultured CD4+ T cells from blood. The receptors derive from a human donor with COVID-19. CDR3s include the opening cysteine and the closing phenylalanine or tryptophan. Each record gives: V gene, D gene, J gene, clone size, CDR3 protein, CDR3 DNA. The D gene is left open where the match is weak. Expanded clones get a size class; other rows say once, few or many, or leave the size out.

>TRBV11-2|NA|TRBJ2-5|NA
CASSLQQETQYF
TGTGCCAGCAGCTTACAGCAAGAGACCCAGTACTTC
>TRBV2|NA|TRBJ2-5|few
CASRRTEQETQYF
TGTGCCAGCAGGAGGACAGAACAAGAGACCCAGTACTTC
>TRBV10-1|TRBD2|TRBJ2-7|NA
CASSESRLAEQSEQYF
TGCGCCAGCAGTGAGTCGAGGCTAGCGGAGCAAAGCGAGCAGTACTTC
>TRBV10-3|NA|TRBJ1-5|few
CAISGGGDQPQHF
TGTGCCATCAGTGGGGGCGGTGATCAGCCCCAGCATTTT
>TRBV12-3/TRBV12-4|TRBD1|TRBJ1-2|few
CASSLGDRDTYGYTF
TGTGCCAGCAGTTTGGGGGACAGGGACACCTATGGCTACACCTTC
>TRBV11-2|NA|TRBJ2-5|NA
CASSLGSRGGETQYF
TGTGCCAGCAGCTTAGGGTCTCGAGGCGGGGAGACCCAGTACTTC
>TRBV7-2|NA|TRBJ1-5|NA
CASSTQVGAGNQPQHF
TGTGCCAGCAGTACCCAGGTAGGGGCAGGGAATCAGCCCCAGCATTTT
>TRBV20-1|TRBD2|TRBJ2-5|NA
CSARTPQGGQDSQYF
TGCAGTGCTAGGACGCCCCAGGGAGGGCAAGACTCCCAGTACTTC
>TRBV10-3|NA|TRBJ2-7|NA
CAIWDRDIVSYEQYF
TGTGCCATCTGGGATCGGGACATCGTTTCCTACGAGCAGTACTTC
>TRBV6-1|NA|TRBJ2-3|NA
CASRDPKRSTDTQYF
TGTGCCAGCAGAGACCCAAAGAGGTCCACAGATACGCAGTATTTT
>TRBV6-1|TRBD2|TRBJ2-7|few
CASRTSGGVGYEQYF
TGTGCCAGCCGGACTAGCGGGGGGGTCGGCTACGAGCAGTACTTC
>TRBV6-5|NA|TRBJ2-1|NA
CASSYGTQAYNEQFF
TGTGCCAGCAGTTACGGGACACAAGCCTACAATGAGCAGTTCTTC
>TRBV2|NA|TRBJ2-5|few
CASRLQGRGETQYF
TGTGCCAGCAGACTACAGGGAAGGGGAGAGACCCAGTACTTC
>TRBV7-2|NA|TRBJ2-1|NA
CASRSGTGRPYNEQFF
TGTGCCAGCAGATCCGGTACCGGACGACCCTACAATGAGCAGTTCTTC
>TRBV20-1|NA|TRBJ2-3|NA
CSARDQGGVTDTQYF
TGCAGTGCTAGAGATCAGGGAGGTGTAACAGATACGCAGTATTTT
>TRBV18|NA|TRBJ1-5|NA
CASSPTVSNQPQHF
TGTGCCAGCTCACCGACAGTTAGCAATCAGCCCCAGCATTTT
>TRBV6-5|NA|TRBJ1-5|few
CASSYSEISNQPQHF
TGTGCCAGCAGTTACTCTGAGATTAGCAATCAGCCCCAGCATTTT
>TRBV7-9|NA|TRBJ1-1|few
CASSPPGLRNTEAFF
TGTGCCAGCAGCCCCCCGGGACTCAGGAACACTGAAGCTTTCTTT
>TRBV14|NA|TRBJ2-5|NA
CASSQAGTTRGTQYF
TGTGCCAGCAGCCAAGCCGGGACTACCAGGGGGACCCAGTACTTC
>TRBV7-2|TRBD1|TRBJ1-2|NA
CASSVQGYGYTF
TGTGCCAGCAGCGTACAGGGGTATGGCTACACCTTC
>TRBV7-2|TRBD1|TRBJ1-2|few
CASSQDRRGYGYTF
TGTGCCAGCAGCCAGGACAGGAGGGGCTATGGCTACACCTTC
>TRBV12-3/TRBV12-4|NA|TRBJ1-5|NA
CASSSGTSTFLSNQPQHF
TGTGCCAGCAGTTCCGGGACATCGACTTTCCTTAGCAATCAGCCCCAGCATTTT
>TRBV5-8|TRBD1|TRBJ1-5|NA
CASSPNRGVGNQPQHF
TGTGCCAGCAGCCCTAACAGGGGAGTGGGCAATCAGCCCCAGCATTTT